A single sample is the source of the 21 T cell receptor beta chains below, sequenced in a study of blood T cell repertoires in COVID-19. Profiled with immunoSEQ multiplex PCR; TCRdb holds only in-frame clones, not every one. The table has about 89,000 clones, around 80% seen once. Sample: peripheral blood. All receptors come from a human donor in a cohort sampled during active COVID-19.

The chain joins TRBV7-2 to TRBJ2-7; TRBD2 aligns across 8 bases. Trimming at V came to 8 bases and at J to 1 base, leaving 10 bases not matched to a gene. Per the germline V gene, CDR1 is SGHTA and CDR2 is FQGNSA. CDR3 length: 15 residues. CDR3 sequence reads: CASGFRSGGSYEQYF. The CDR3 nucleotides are TGTGCCAGCGGATTTAGATCGGGAGGGTCCTACGAGCAGTACTTC.

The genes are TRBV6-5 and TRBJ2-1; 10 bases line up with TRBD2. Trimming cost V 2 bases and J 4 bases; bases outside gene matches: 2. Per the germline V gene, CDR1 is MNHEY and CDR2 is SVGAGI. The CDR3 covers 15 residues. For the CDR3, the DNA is TGTGCCAGCAGTTACGAAGCGGGAGGGTACAATGAGCAGTTCTTC. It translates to CASSYEAGGYNEQFF.

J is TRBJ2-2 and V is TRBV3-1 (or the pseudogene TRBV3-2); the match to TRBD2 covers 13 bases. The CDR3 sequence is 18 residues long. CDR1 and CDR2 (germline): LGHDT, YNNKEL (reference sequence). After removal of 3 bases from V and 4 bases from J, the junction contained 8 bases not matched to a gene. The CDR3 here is CASSHVTSGRPRTGELFF. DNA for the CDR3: TGTGCCAGCAGCCATGTGACTAGCGGGAGGCCGCGCACCGGGGAGCTGTTTTTT.

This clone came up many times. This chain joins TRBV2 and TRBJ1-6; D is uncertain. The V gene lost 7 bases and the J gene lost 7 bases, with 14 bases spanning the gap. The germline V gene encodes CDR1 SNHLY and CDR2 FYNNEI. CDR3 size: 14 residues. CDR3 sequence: CASNGEGRNSPLHF. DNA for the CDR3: TGTGCCAGCAATGGGGAGGGTAGAAATTCACCCCTCCACTTT. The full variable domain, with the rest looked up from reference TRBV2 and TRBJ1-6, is EPEVTQTPSHQVTQMGQEVILRCVPISNHLYFYWYRQILGQKVEFLVSFYNNEISEKSEIFDDQFSVERPDGSNFTLKIRSTKLEDSAMYFCASNGEGRNSPLHFGNGTRLTVT.

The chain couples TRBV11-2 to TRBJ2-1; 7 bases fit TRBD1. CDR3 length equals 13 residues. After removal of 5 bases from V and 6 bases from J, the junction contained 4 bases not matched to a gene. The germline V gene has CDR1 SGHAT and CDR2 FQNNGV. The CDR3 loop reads CASSTDRPNEQFF. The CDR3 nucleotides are TGTGCCAGCAGCACGGACAGGCCCAATGAGCAGTTCTTC.

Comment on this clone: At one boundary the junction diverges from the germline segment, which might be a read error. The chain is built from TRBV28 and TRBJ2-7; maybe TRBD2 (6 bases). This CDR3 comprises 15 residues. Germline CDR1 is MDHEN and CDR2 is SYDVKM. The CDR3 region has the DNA TGTGCGAGCAGGCCCTCGGTGGGCGGGATCTACGAGCAGTACTTC. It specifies CASRPSVGGIYEQYF.

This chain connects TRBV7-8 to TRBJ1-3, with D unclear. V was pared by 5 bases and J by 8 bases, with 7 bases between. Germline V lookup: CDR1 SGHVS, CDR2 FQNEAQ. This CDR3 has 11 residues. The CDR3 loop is CASSLGHTIYF. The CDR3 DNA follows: TGTGCCAGCAGCCTTGGGCACACCATATATTTT.

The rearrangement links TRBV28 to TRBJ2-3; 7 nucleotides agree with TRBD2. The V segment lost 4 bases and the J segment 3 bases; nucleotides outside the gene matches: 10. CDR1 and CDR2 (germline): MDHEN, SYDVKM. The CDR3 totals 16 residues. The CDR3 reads CASSSFWGRETDTQYF. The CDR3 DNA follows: TGTGCCAGCAGTTCTTTCTGGGGGAGGGAGACAGATACGCAGTATTTT.

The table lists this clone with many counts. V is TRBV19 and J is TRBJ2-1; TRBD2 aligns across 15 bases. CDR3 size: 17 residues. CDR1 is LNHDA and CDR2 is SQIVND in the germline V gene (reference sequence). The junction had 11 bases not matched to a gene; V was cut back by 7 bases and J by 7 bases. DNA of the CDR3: TGTGCCAGTAAAAGGACTAGCGGGAGGGGGTCGGCAAATGAGCAGTTCTTC. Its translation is CASKRTSGRGSANEQFF.

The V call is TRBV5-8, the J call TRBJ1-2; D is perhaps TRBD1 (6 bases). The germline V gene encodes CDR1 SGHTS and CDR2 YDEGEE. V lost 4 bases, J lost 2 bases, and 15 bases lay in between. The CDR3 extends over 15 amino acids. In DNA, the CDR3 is TGTGCCAGCAGCCATTATGCAGGGGACAACTATGGCTACACCTTC. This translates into CASSHYAGDNYGYTF. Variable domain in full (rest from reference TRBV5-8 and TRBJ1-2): EAGVTQSPTHLIKTRGQQATLRCSPISGHTSVYWYQQALGLGLQFLLWYDEGEERNRGNFPPRFSGRQFPNYSSELNVNALELEDSALYLCASSHYAGDNYGYTFGSGTRLTVV.

The CDR3 sequence is CASSYLIDRGHTEAFF. CDR3 coding DNA: TGTGCCAGCAGTTACCTTATAGACAGGGGCCACACTGAAGCTTTCTTT. This sequence joins TRBV6-5 and TRBJ1-1, with 8 bases fitting TRBD1. J lost 3 bases, V lost 2 bases, and 8 bases had no gene match. Per germline, CDR1 MNHEY and CDR2 SVGAGI. The CDR3 is 16 residues long.

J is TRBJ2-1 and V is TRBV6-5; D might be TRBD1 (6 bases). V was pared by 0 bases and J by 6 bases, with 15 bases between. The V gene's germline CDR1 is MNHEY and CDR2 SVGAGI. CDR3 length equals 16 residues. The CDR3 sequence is CASSYSYLGQLNEQFF. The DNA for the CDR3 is TGTGCCAGCAGTTACTCCTATTTAGGACAGCTCAATGAGCAGTTCTTC.

CDR3 in amino acids: CSVETTSGRRVQYF. The CDR3 region has the DNA TGCAGCGTTGAAACGACTAGCGGGAGAAGGGTGCAGTACTTC. The chain employs TRBV29-1 and TRBJ2-7; 12 bases map to TRBD2. Trimming at V came to 2 bases and at J to 9 bases, leaving 8 bases not matched to a gene. CDR1 is SQVTM, CDR2 ANQGSEA, per germline. This CDR3 is built from 14 residues.

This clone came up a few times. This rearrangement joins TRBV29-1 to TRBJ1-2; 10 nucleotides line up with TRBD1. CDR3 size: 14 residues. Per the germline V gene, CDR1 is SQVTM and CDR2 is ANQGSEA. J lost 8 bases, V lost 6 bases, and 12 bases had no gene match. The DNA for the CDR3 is TGCAGCGTGGCCGACAGGGGGCTTTCTGGCGGCTACACCTTC. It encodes CSVADRGLSGGYTF.

The CDR3 spells CASSPRTSSVYNEQFF. The CDR3 DNA reads as TGCGCCAGCAGCCCGAGGACTAGCTCGGTCTACAATGAGCAGTTCTTC. This chain links TRBV5-1 with TRBJ2-1; 8 positions match TRBD2. CDR3 length equals 16 residues. Unmatched junction bases numbered 9, after V lost 4 bases and J lost 3 bases. The germline V gene has CDR1 SGHRS and CDR2 YFSETQ. Using reference TRBV5-1 and TRBJ2-1 for the parts outside the CDR3, the full variable domain is KAGVTQTPRYLIKTRGQQVTLSCSPISGHRSVSWYQQTPGQGLQFLFEYFSETQRNKGNFPGRFSGRQFSNSRSEMNVSTLELGDSALYLCASSPRTSSVYNEQFFGPGTRLTVL.

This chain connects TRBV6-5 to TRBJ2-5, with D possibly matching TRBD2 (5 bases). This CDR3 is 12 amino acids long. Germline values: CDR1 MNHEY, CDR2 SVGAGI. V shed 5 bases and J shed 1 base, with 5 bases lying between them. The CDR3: CASSRGQETQYF. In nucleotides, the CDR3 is TGTGCCAGCAGTCGGGGCCAAGAGACCCAGTACTTC.

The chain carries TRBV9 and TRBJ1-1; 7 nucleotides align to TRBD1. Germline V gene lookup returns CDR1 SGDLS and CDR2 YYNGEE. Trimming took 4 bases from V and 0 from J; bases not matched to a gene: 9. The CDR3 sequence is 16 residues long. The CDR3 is CASSPQGGRMNTEAFF. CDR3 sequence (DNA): TGTGCCAGCAGCCCCCAGGGGGGCAGGATGAACACTGAAGCTTTCTTT.

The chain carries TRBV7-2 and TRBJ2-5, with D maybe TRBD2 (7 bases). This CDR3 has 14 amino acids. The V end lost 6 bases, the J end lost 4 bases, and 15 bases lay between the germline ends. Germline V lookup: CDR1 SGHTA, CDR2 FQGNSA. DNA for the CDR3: TGTGCCAGCAGTCCGAGGGGGGGGGCAGAGACCCAGTACTTC. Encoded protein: CASSPRGGAETQYF.

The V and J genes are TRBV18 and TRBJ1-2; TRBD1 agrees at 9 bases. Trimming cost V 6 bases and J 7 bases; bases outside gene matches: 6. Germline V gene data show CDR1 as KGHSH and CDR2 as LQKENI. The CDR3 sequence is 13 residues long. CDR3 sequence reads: CASSQGQGSGYTF. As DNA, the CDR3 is TGTGCCAGCTCCCAGGGACAGGGAAGTGGCTACACCTTC. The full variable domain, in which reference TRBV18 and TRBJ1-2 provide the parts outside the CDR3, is NAGVMQNPRHLVRRRGQEARLRCSPMKGHSHVYWYRQLPEEGLKFMVYLQKENIIDESGMPKERFSAEFPKEGPSILRIQQVVRGDSAAYFCASSQGQGSGYTFGSGTRLTVV.

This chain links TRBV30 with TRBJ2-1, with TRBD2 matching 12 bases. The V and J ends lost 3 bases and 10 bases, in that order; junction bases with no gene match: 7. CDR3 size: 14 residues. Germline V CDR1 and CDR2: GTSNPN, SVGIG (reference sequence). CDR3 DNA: TGTGCCTGGAGCCCCTTGGGACTAGCGGGCGAGCAGTTCTTC. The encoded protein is CAWSPLGLAGEQFF.

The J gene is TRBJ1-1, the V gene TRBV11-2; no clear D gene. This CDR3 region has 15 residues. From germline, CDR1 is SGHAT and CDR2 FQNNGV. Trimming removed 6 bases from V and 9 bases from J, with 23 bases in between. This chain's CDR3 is CASSKNTGEFGKAFF. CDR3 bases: TGTGCCAGCAGTAAAAACACTGGGGAGTTTGGAAAAGCTTTCTTT.